Listed here are 12 T cell receptor beta chains from one sample, sequenced in a study of cytomegalovirus exposure and HLA in healthy donors. Vbeta (60) and Jbeta (13) primers were used in the PCR. This table comes from immunoSEQ multiplex PCR, and its TCRdb copy is limited to in-frame clones, with some not included. The sample table sets out about 130,000 clones. The source material was PBMCs. The receptors stem from a man aged 18 to 35 in good health and CMV-seronegative.

The chain carries TRBV7-9 and TRBJ1-6; 9 positions match TRBD1. There are 18 residues in the CDR3. Per the germline V gene, CDR1 is SEHNR and CDR2 is FQNEAQ (reference sequence). V dropped 4 bases and J dropped 9; count of bases not matched to a gene: 16. CDR3 amino acids: CASSSTDSQGAQGSPLHF. CDR3 nucleotides: TGTGCCAGCAGCTCGACCGATTCACAGGGGGCTCAGGGTTCACCCCTCCACTTT.

The CDR3 loop reads CASSQVTSVLFDEQFF. CDR3 nucleotides: TGCGCCAGCAGCCAAGTGACTAGCGTTTTATTTGATGAGCAGTTCTTC. This rearrangement joins TRBV4-1 to TRBJ2-1; 8 positions agree with TRBD2. Germline-derived CDR1 and CDR2 are MGHRA and YSYEKL. Trimming took 1 base from V and 8 from J; bases not matched to a gene: 10. The CDR3 has 16 amino acids.

CDR3 in DNA: TGCGCCAGCAGCCAAGGGGCTAGCGGGGACTACGAGCAGTACTTC. Protein: CASSQGASGDYEQYF. The chain employs TRBV4-3 and TRBJ2-7; 9 bases map to TRBD2. Germline CDR1 is LGHNA and CDR2 is YSLEER. The CDR3 loop spans 15 amino acids. The J segment lost 3 bases and the V segment lost 1 base, leaving 4 bases of the junction unmatched.

This chain connects TRBV5-8 to TRBJ2-7; 7 bases agree with TRBD1. With 4 bases clipped from V and 5 bases from J, the junction kept 12 bases outside the gene matches. CDR1 and CDR2 from the germline V gene are SGHTS and YDEGEE. The CDR3 runs to 15 residues. The CDR3 is CASSQLRTGGDEQYF. CDR3 nucleotide sequence: TGTGCCAGCAGCCAGCTTAGGACAGGAGGCGACGAGCAGTACTTC.

V and J are TRBV6-5 and TRBJ2-7; 9 nucleotides align to TRBD1. CDR3 length equals 15 residues. Germline V lookup: CDR1 MNHEY, CDR2 SVGAGI. Unmatched junction bases numbered 7, after V lost 5 bases and J lost 2 bases. CDR3 residues: CASSPGDRVAYEQYF. DNA of the CDR3: TGTGCCAGCAGTCCGGGGGACAGGGTGGCCTACGAGCAGTACTTC.

The chain carries TRBV7-3 and TRBJ2-2; D may be TRBD2 (6 bases). The germline V gene encodes CDR1 SGHTA and CDR2 FQGTGA. V was clipped by 2 bases and J by 2 bases, with 12 bases between them. CDR3 length: 16 residues. The CDR3 loop is CASSLGTLFNTGELFF. CDR3 DNA sequence: TGTGCCAGCAGCTTAGGGACTTTGTTCAACACCGGGGAGCTGTTTTTT.

The V and J genes are TRBV7-8 and TRBJ1-1; 9 nucleotides agree with TRBD1. This CDR3 is built from 16 residues. Germline CDR1 SGHVS, CDR2 FQNEAQ. Trimming at V came to 5 bases and at J to 4 bases, leaving 11 bases not matched to a gene. CDR3 loop: CASSRSRTGARTEAFF. Here the CDR3 DNA reads TGTGCCAGCAGCCGAAGCCGGACAGGGGCTCGCACTGAAGCTTTCTTT. Filled out from reference TRBV7-8 and TRBJ1-1, the complete variable domain reads GAGVSQSPRYKVAKRGQDVALRCDPISGHVSLFWYQQALGQGPEFLTYFQNEAQLDKSGLPSDRFFAERPEGSVSTLKIQRTQQEDSAVYLCASSRSRTGARTEAFFGQGTRLTVV.

The chain uses TRBV5-4 and TRBJ2-5; 7 bases are shared with TRBD1. The CDR3 loop spans 14 amino acids. CDR1 SGHNT and CDR2 YYREEE come from the germline V gene (reference sequence). The CDR3 DNA follows: TGTGCTTTGCACGGTAACAGGGGAATGGAGACCCAGTACTTC. Protein product: CALHGNRGMETQYF.

The rearrangement joins TRBV5-4 to TRBJ1-6; D is uncertain. Between the trimmed V and J ends, which lost 3 bases and 9 bases, there was a span of 7 bases. This CDR3 has 12 amino acids. The germline CDR1 and CDR2 sequences are SGHNT and YYREEE (reference sequence). The CDR3 reads CASSSTGSPLHF. The CDR3, as DNA: TGTGCCAGCAGCTCTACGGGTTCACCCCTCCACTTT.

The chain uses TRBV5-1 and TRBJ1-4; maybe TRBD1 (6 bases). The germline gives CDR1 SGHRS, CDR2 YFSETQ. V lost 4 bases to trimming and J lost 0 bases, with 13 bases between them. CDR3 length: 16 amino acids. For the CDR3, the DNA is TGCGCCAGCAGCATAGGGGGACCGCCAACTAATGAAAAACTGTTTTTT. Its translation: CASSIGGPPTNEKLFF.

The rearrangement joins TRBV19 to TRBJ2-4; TRBD1 might be the D (6 bases). V lost 5 bases to trimming and J lost 0 bases, with 14 bases between them. Germline loops: CDR1 LNHDA, CDR2 SQIVND (reference sequence). CDR3 length: 16 residues. CDR3 coding DNA: TGTGCCAGTAGTCCCTGGACAGAGAGAGCCAAAAACATTCAGTACTTC. Protein: CASSPWTERAKNIQYF.

The chain's CDR3 is CASSSHRVTF. CDR3 DNA sequence: TGTGCCAGCAGTTCACACAGGGTTACCTTC. The chain has TRBV28 and TRBJ1-2, with a tentative D call TRBD1 (6 bases). The germline V gene has CDR1 MDHEN and CDR2 SYDVKM. This CDR3 has 10 amino acids. V lost 4 bases and J lost 14, with 11 bases in between.